This T cell receptor (beta chain) appears in the sequencing data of a study of shared clonotypes between healthy human individuals. For the study at large: There were three CD4 naive, three CD4 memory, two CD8 naive and one CD8 memory plates per donor.

The germline gives CDR1 MDHEN, CDR2 SYDVKM. The trim removed 6 bases at V and 3 bases at J, leaving 6 bases unmatched. The CDR3 consists of 15 residues. Cells designated naive CD8 were CD45RO-negative and were positively selected for CCR7, with terminally differentiated effector memory CD45RA+ cells excluded. The method was immunoSEQ multiplex PCR; TCRdb's version includes in-frame clones alone and lacks a portion of them. Among about 820,000 clones listed, 92% were seen once. Sequencing was carried out using naive CD8+ T cells sorted from blood. The source is a man in his thirties or forties in good health. This chain links TRBV28 with TRBJ2-5, with 11 bases lining up with TRBD1. CDR3: CASSIPGQGEETQYF. The DNA for the CDR3 is TGTGCCAGCAGCATTCCGGGACAGGGGGAAGAGACCCAGTACTTC. Variable domain in full (rest from reference TRBV28 and TRBJ2-5): DVKVTQSSRYLVKRTGEKVFLECVQDMDHENMFWYRQDPGLGLRLIYFSYDVKMKEKGDIPEGYSVSREKKERFSLILESASTNQTSMYLCASSIPGQGEETQYFGPGTRLLVL.